One and the same sample provided the 10 T cell receptor beta chains below, sequenced in a study of post-analysis software for immune sequencing data (dated by TCRdb to the mid-2010s). Here is what the overall study found, with its caveats: Significantly higher frequencies in patients than in controls were found for roughly 5 TRBV segments, including TRBV5-6, TRBV5-1 and TRBV20-1.

Receptor amplification or capture employed PCR. Sequenced on an Illumina HiSeq 2500. To reduce PCR and sequencing biases, unique molecular identifiers were built into the TCR beta cDNA libraries. The raw public reads went through TCRdb reprocessing: fastp at Q25, MiXCR clone calling, in-frame beta chains kept. Every entry covers one CDR3 protein and lists the most common genes and DNA from its rows. Recorded for this sample are some 370,000 distinct CDR3 sequences; around a third of them occurred a single time. Around an eighth of the sample belongs to the ten largest clones. These receptors are not linked to any known antigen. The material sequenced was blood. These receptors all come from a girl aged 10 to 17 with multiple sclerosis.

The chain uses TRBV7-9 and TRBJ1-2; no definite D call. The CDR3 is 13 residues long. CDR1 SEHNR and CDR2 FQNEAQ come from the germline V gene (reference sequence). The ends were cut back, 5 bases at V and 7 bases at J, with 14 bases in the middle. The CDR3 region is CASSPVLESGYTF. CDR3 DNA: TGTGCCAGCAGCCCTGTTTTAGAGTCTGGCTACACCTTC.

The chain links TRBV12-3 or TRBV12-4 to TRBJ1-2; D gene uncertain. V gave up 6 bases and J gave up 2 bases, with 16 bases separating them. The CDR3 loop spans 15 amino acids. The CDR3 DNA reads TGTGCCAGCAGCACGCCAGGAGGAGGAAACTATGGCTACACCTTC. It is translated as CASSTPGGGNYGYTF.

This clonotype was seen a few times. This chain connects TRBV5-1 to TRBJ2-5; 9 bases agree with TRBD1. There are 14 residues in the CDR3. V lost 5 bases to trimming and J lost 3 bases; unmatched junction nucleotides: 5. Looked up from germline, CDR1 is SGHRS and CDR2 is YFSETQ. CDR3 bases: TGCGCCAGCAGGAGACGGACAGGGGAAGAGACCCAGTACTTC. This codes for CASRRRTGEETQYF.

This clonotype came up a few times. The chain is built from TRBV28 and TRBJ2-7; D unresolved. This CDR3 comprises 14 residues. The ends were cut back, 5 bases at V and 0 bases at J, with 11 bases in the middle. CDR1 is MDHEN, CDR2 SYDVKM, per germline. DNA for the CDR3: TGTGCCAGCAGTCTCGACTTCCTCTCCTACGAGCAGTACTTC. Encoded protein: CASSLDFLSYEQYF.

The J gene is TRBJ2-3, the V gene TRBV29-1; 9 bases map to TRBD2. V was clipped by 7 bases and J by 5 bases; unmatched bases: 13. This CDR3 spans 15 amino acids. CDR1 and CDR2 from the germline V gene are SQVTM and ANQGSEA. CDR3: CSAEGRGGLKDTQYF. CDR3 nucleotides: TGCAGCGCCGAGGGGCGGGGGGGCCTCAAAGATACGCAGTATTTT.

V usage is TRBV7-9 and J usage is TRBJ2-7; possibly TRBD2 for D (6 bases). The tail of the sequence fits TRBJ2-5 better, so the J call may be wrong. The germline V gene has CDR1 SEHNR and CDR2 FQNEAQ (reference sequence). CDR3 length: 15 residues. CDR3 amino acids: CASSLVDGAGGTQYF. The CDR3 DNA reads TGTGCCAGCAGCTTAGTCGACGGTGCCGGGGGGACCCAGTACTTC.

This clonotype was recorded a few times. The rearrangement joins TRBV12-3 or TRBV12-4 to TRBJ1-3; possible D gene TRBD1, 6 bases. V lost 6 bases to trimming and J lost 0 bases, with 12 bases between them. The CDR3 sequence is 15 residues long. CDR3 DNA: TGTGCCAGCAGCCCCATAGGGGGCTCTGGAAACACCATATATTTT. Its protein is CASSPIGGSGNTIYF.

This clonotype was recorded a few times. The chain joins TRBV15 to TRBJ1-5, with D possibly matching TRBD1 (5 bases). In germline, CDR1 is LNHNV, CDR2 YYDKDF (reference sequence). The CDR3 sequence is 15 residues long. Trimming took off 5 bases at V and 3 bases at J, with 14 bases between the two ends. The CDR3 sequence is CATSPRRGDNQPQHF. The CDR3 nucleotides are TGTGCCACCAGCCCACGGCGGGGGGACAATCAGCCCCAGCATTTT.

This clonotype was counted only a few times. This rearrangement joins TRBV7-2 to TRBJ1-2; 10 nucleotides align to TRBD1. The germline V gene has CDR1 SGHTA and CDR2 FQGNSA. This CDR3 contains 13 residues. The trim removed 7 bases at V and 10 bases at J, leaving 9 bases unmatched. The CDR3 is CASTLGTGVFYTF. The CDR3 DNA is TGTGCCAGCACCCTTGGGACAGGGGTATTCTACACCTTC.

This clonotype has more than one count but fewer than ten. The chain recombines TRBV12-3 or TRBV12-4 with TRBJ2-1, with TRBD1 as a possible D gene (6 bases). Trimming pared 6 bases from V and 12 bases from J, leaving 15 bases between. This CDR3 spans 12 amino acids. Here the CDR3 reads CASSLQGDWQFF. CDR3 DNA sequence: TGTGCCAGCAGCCTACAGGGAGATTGGCAGTTCTTC.